Presented here are 23 T cell receptor beta chains from one specimen sequenced in a study of post-analysis software for immune sequencing data. Overall study results and limits: In patients, TRBV5-6, TRBV5-1 and TRBV20-1 belonged to roughly five TRBV segments found more frequently than in controls.

No antigens are known for them. Unique molecular identifiers were built into the TCR beta cDNA libraries. Each CDR3 protein is one row after TCRdb ran MiXCR on the PCR reads. The sample includes under 900,000 distinct CDR3 sequences, 53% of them seen just once. The sample taken for sequencing was blood. The receptors shown here come from a girl between 10 and 17 years old with multiple sclerosis.

This CDR3 is CASSQEGAGETQYF. The CDR3, as DNA: TGTGCCAGCAGCCAAGAGGGCGCGGGAGAGACCCAGTACTTC. The J gene is TRBJ2-5, the V gene TRBV3-1; tentative D call: TRBD2 (5 bases). This CDR3 comprises 14 residues. The ends were cut back, 0 bases at V and 4 bases at J, with 9 bases in the middle. The V gene's germline CDR1 is LGHDT and CDR2 YNNKEL (reference sequence).

This clonotype showed up many times. At one end the junction does not follow the germline gene, possibly because of a read error. V usage is TRBV5-1 and J usage is TRBJ2-5; 8 bases are shared with TRBD2. This CDR3 has 13 amino acids. The germline gives CDR1 SGHRS, CDR2 YFSETQ. CDR3: CASSGGLQETQYF. CDR3 sequence (DNA): TGTGCCAGCAGCGGGGGACTCCAAGAGACCCAGTACTTC.

Concerning this clonotype: The junction differs from germline at one of its ends, possibly a read error. The chain combines TRBV7-2 with TRBJ2-1; 13 bases line up with TRBD2. The length of the CDR3 is 17 residues. The V gene's germline CDR1 is SGHTA and CDR2 FQGNSA. Here the CDR3 reads CAGSPMGTSGIYNEQFF. DNA for the CDR3: TGTGCCGGCAGCCCCATGGGGACTAGCGGGATCTACAATGAGCAGTTCTTC.

The genes are TRBV5-1 and TRBJ2-1; the match to TRBD1 covers 10 bases. Unmatched junction bases numbered 8, after V lost 4 bases and J lost 7 bases. The CDR3 length is 15 residues. CDR1 is SGHRS and CDR2 is YFSETQ in the germline V gene. The DNA for the CDR3 is TGCGCCAGCAGCCCGACAGGGGGCAAGGAAAATGAGCAGTTCTTC. Amino acid sequence: CASSPTGGKENEQFF.

V gene TRBV5-1 combines with J gene TRBJ2-1, with TRBD2 matching over 12 bases. V was pared by 0 bases and J by 3 bases, with 4 bases of the junction left unmatched. CDR1 is SGHRS, CDR2 YFSETQ, per germline. The length of the CDR3 is 17 residues. In DNA form, the CDR3 reads TGCGCCAGCAGCTTGGTGGCTAGCGGGAGGGTCTACAATGAGCAGTTCTTC. It is translated as CASSLVASGRVYNEQFF.

CDR3 loop: CATSRGTSGVLETQYF. The CDR3 DNA reads TGTGCCACCAGCAGAGGAACTAGCGGGGTTTTGGAGACCCAGTACTTC. J is TRBJ2-7 and V is TRBV15; 10 bases align to TRBD2. Matching the DNA end better, TRBJ2-5 makes the J call doubtful. In germline, CDR1 is LNHNV, CDR2 YYDKDF (reference sequence). The CDR3 contains 16 residues.

A few counts support this clonotype. The J gene is TRBJ2-3, the V gene TRBV20-1, with a weak D call TRBD2 (6 bases). Trimming removed 6 bases from V and 4 bases from J, with 23 bases in between. The V gene's germline CDR1 is DFQATT and CDR2 SNEGSKA (reference sequence). The CDR3 runs 16 residues. In nucleotides, the CDR3 is TGCAGTGCCAGGGACGGGGGAGGATTCCTATCAGATACGCAGTATTTT. Translating it yields CSARDGGGFLSDTQYF.

This clonotype was counted only a few times. The rearrangement joins TRBV12-3 or TRBV12-4 to TRBJ1-2; possibly TRBD1 for D (6 bases). Trimming removed 7 bases from V and 8 bases from J, with 14 bases in between. This CDR3 spans 12 amino acids. DNA of the CDR3: TGTGCCAGCACGAGGGGGTTCGGCGGCTACACCTTC. This translates into CASTRGFGGYTF.

J is TRBJ2-7 and V is TRBV4-1, with TRBD1 matching over 7 bases. J gave up 3 bases and V 1 base, and 3 bases lay outside the gene matches. The CDR3 loop spans 14 amino acids. Germline loops: CDR1 MGHRA, CDR2 YSYEKL. Here the CDR3 reads CASSQVQGIYEQYF. Written as DNA, the CDR3 is TGCGCCAGCAGCCAAGTACAGGGGATCTACGAGCAGTACTTC.

The chain couples TRBV29-1 to TRBJ2-1, with TRBD1 as a possible D gene (6 bases). Germline V gene data show CDR1 as SQVTM and CDR2 as ANQGSEA. This CDR3 contains 11 residues. V lost 4 bases and J lost 10, with 11 bases in between. The CDR3 nucleotides read TGCAGCGTTGTAGGACAGTTCGAGCAGTTCTTC. This encodes CSVVGQFEQFF.

The chain joins TRBV4-1 to TRBJ1-5; 10 bases are shared with TRBD1. The germline V gene has CDR1 MGHRA and CDR2 YSYEKL. CDR3 length equals 16 residues. V was pared by 2 bases and J by 5 bases, with 6 bases of the junction left unmatched. CDR3 in amino acids: CASSQRDRGIDQPQHF. The CDR3 bases are TGCGCCAGCAGCCAAAGGGACAGGGGCATTGATCAGCCCCAGCATTTT.

The genes are TRBV5-1 and TRBJ1-2; TRBD1 might be the D (6 bases). Germline CDR1 is SGHRS and CDR2 is YFSETQ. The CDR3 is 17 residues long. Between the trimmed V and J ends, which lost 3 bases and 7 bases, there was a span of 25 bases. The CDR3 DNA reads TGCGCCAGCAGCTCCCCCCAACCAAACAGGGATCGGAGTGGCTACACCTTC. Translated, it gives CASSSPQPNRDRSGYTF.

This clonotype was seen just once. This chain uses TRBV5-1 with TRBJ1-5, with TRBD1 identical over 9 bases. J gave up 5 bases and V 0 bases, and 3 bases lay outside the gene matches. This CDR3 is built from 15 residues. CDR1 is SGHRS, CDR2 YFSETQ, per germline. The CDR3 region is CASSLGDRADQPQHF. The DNA of the CDR3 is TGCGCCAGCAGCTTGGGGGACAGGGCCGATCAGCCCCAGCATTTT.

This clonotype occurred a few times. The chain couples TRBV20-1 to TRBJ2-1; 14 nucleotides agree with TRBD2. This CDR3 comprises 19 residues. Germline CDR1 reads DFQATT; CDR2 reads SNEGSKA (reference sequence). J was trimmed by 0 bases and V by 2 bases; bases with no gene match: 9. In nucleotides, the CDR3 is TGCAGTGCTAGACGCGGGACTAGCGGGAGCGGTAGCTCCTACAATGAGCAGTTCTTC. This codes for CSARRGTSGSGSSYNEQFF.

The V gene is TRBV7-8, the J gene TRBJ2-4, with TRBD1 identical over 9 bases. The J call may be wrong; the DNA end is better matched by TRBJ2-7. Per the germline V gene, CDR1 is SGHVS and CDR2 is FQNEAQ. There are 15 residues in the CDR3. CDR3 coding DNA: TGTGCCAGCAGCCTACAGGGGGCACGAGTCTACGAGCAGTACTTC. Translated, it gives CASSLQGARVYEQYF.

The chain couples TRBV20-1 to TRBJ1-2; D is unresolved. Germline CDR1 reads DFQATT; CDR2 reads SNEGSKA (reference sequence). V was cut by 1 base and J by 0 bases, with 6 bases left in between. The CDR3 loop spans 13 amino acids. CDR3 loop: CSARAEPNYGYTF. CDR3 bases: TGCAGTGCTAGAGCAGAACCTAACTATGGCTACACCTTC.

The genes are TRBV6-5 and TRBJ2-5, with 7 bases lining up with TRBD2. Germline CDR1 and CDR2: MNHEY and SVGAGI. CDR3 length equals 14 residues. The trim removed 5 bases at V and 7 bases at J, leaving 10 bases unmatched. DNA for the CDR3: TGTGCCAGCAGTCGCCAGCGGGGTTGGGGGACCCAGTACTTC. Residues: CASSRQRGWGTQYF.

This chain uses TRBV5-1 with TRBJ1-2; D is possibly TRBD1 (5 bases). Between the trimmed V and J ends, which lost 4 bases and 2 bases, there was a span of 15 bases. The CDR3 sequence is 15 residues long. Germline V gives CDR1 SGHRS, CDR2 YFSETQ. CDR3 sequence reads: CASSISAGLNYGYTF. Written as DNA, the CDR3 is TGCGCCAGCAGCATCTCTGCAGGGCTGAACTATGGCTACACCTTC.

The V gene is TRBV7-6, the J gene TRBJ2-1; a possible D gene is TRBD1 (6 bases). The V end lost 5 bases, the J end lost 2 bases, and 13 bases lay between the germline ends. Germline V gene data show CDR1 as SGHVS and CDR2 as FNYEAQ. The CDR3 contains 15 residues. This CDR3 reads CASSPGQLPYNEQFF. In DNA, the CDR3 is TGTGCCAGCAGCCCTGGACAGCTACCCTACAATGAGCAGTTCTTC.

The chain employs TRBV24-1 and TRBJ1-2; D is uncertain. Trimming removed 2 bases from V and 7 bases from J, with 7 bases in between. The CDR3 has 12 residues. Germline V gene lookup returns CDR1 KGHDR and CDR2 SFDVKD. The CDR3 bases are TGTGCCACCAGTGATTACAGCGGTGGCTACACCTTC. Translated, it gives CATSDYSGGYTF.

This clonotype has only a few counts. This chain links TRBV29-1 with TRBJ2-1; TRBD1 might be the D (5 bases). The CDR3 has 11 amino acids. CDR1 is SQVTM, CDR2 ANQGSEA, per germline. Trimming removed 7 bases at V and 6 bases at J, with 10 bases between. The CDR3 is CSAQTANEQFF. Written as DNA, the CDR3 is TGCAGCGCTCAGACAGCCAATGAGCAGTTCTTC.

The rearrangement uses TRBV7-9 and TRBJ2-5; the D call may be TRBD1 or TRBD2 (5 bases each). V was shortened by 1 base and J by 4 bases, with 16 bases between the two germline ends. This CDR3 comprises 16 residues. Germline CDR1 is SEHNR and CDR2 is FQNEAQ (reference sequence). DNA for the CDR3: TGTGCCAGCAGCTTAGTGCTCAGGGCGAGGGGAGAGACCCAGTACTTC. This encodes CASSLVLRARGETQYF. The whole variable domain, filled in from reference TRBV7-9 and TRBJ2-5, reads DTGVSQNPRHKITKRGQNVTFRCDPISEHNRLYWYRQTLGQGPEFLTYFQNEAQLEKSRLLSDRFSAERPKGSFSTLEIQRTEQGDSAMYLCASSLVLRARGETQYFGPGTRLLVL.

This clonotype appeared once. The chain carries TRBV7-9 and TRBJ2-3; possibly TRBD2 for D (6 bases). This CDR3 has 13 amino acids. CDR1 is SEHNR, CDR2 FQNEAQ, per germline (reference sequence). Trimming took off 7 bases at V and 2 bases at J, with 10 bases between the two ends. The CDR3 spells CASTSANTDTQYF. The CDR3 DNA follows: TGTGCCAGCACTAGCGCAAACACAGATACGCAGTATTTT.